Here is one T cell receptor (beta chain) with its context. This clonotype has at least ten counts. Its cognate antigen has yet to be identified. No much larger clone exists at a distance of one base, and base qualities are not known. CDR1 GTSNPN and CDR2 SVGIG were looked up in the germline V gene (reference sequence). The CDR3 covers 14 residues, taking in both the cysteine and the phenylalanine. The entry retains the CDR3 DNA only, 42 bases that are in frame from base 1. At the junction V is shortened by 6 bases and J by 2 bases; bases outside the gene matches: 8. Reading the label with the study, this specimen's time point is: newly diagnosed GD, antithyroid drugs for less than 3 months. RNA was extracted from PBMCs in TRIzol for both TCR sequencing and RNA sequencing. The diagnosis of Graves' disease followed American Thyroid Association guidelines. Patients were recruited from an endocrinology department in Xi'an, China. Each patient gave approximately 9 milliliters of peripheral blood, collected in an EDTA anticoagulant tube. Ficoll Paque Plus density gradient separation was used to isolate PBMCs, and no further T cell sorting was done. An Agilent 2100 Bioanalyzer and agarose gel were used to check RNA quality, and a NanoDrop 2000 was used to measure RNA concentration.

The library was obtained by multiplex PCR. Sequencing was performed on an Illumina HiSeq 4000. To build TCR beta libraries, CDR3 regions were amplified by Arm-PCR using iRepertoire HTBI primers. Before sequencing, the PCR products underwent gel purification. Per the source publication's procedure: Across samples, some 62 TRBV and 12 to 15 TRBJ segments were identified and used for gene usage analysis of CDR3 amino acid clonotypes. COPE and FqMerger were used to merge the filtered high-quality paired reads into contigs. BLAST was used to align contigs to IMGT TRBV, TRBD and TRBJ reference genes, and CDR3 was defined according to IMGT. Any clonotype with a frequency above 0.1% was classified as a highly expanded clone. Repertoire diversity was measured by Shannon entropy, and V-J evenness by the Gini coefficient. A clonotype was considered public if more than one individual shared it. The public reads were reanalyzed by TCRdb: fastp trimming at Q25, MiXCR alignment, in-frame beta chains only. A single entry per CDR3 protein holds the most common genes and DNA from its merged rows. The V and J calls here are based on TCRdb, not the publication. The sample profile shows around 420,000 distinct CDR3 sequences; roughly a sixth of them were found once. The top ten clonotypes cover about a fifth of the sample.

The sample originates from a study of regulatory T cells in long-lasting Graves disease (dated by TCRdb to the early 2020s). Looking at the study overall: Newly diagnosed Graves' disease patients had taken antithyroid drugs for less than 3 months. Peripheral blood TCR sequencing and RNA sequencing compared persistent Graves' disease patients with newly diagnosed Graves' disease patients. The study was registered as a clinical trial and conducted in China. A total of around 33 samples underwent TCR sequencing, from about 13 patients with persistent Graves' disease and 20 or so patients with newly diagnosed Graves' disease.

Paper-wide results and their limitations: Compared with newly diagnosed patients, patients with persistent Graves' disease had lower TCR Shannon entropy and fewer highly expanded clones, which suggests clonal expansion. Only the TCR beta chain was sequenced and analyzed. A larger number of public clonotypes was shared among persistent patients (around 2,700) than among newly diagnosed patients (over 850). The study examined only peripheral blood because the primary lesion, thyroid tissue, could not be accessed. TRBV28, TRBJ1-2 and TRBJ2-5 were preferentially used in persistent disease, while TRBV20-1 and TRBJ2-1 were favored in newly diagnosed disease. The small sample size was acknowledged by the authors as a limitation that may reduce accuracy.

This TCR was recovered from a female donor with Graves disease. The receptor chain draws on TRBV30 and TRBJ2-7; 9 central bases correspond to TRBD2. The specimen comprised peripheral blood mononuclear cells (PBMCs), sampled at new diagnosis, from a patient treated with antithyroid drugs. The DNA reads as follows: TGTGCCTGCCCGACTAGCGGAAGGCCCTACGAGCAGTACTTC. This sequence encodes CACPTSGRPYEQYF.